Listed here are 14 T cell receptor beta chains from one sample, sequenced in a study of chemoradiotherapy in HPV16-positive cancers. Sequencing used immunoSEQ multiplex PCR; TCRdb keeps in-frame clones, though not all of them. This table holds some 9,800 clones, about 75% found once. Sequencing used tumor tissue, obtained from a patient who underwent chemoradiotherapy. These TCRs come from a human donor with HPV-associated anogenital cancer.

The chain carries TRBV29-1 and TRBJ1-1; D is unclear. CDR3 length: 12 residues. Germline V CDR1 and CDR2: SQVTM, ANQGSEA. Trimming removed 6 bases at V and 4 bases at J, with 12 bases between. The CDR3: CSVGRRATEAFF. The CDR3, as DNA: TGCAGCGTCGGACGTCGGGCCACTGAAGCTTTCTTT.

This chain connects TRBV6-8 to TRBJ2-5; 8 nucleotides agree with TRBD2. After removal of 6 bases from V and 0 bases from J, the junction contained 6 bases not matched to a gene. CDR1 and CDR2 from the germline V gene are MNHGY and SAAAGT. The CDR3 is made up of 15 amino acids. CDR3 in amino acids: CASRTGGKDQETQYF. CDR3 bases: TGTGCCAGCAGGACGGGGGGGAAAGACCAAGAGACCCAGTACTTC.

The chain links TRBV30 to TRBJ2-5; D is ambiguous. Trimming cost V 3 bases and J 5 bases, with 13 bases left between them. Germline V lookup: CDR1 GTSNPN, CDR2 SVGIG (reference sequence). The CDR3 extends over 13 amino acids. The DNA of the CDR3 is TGTGCCTGGAGGGGGTCTCGTTGGGAGACCCAGTACTTC. Translating it yields CAWRGSRWETQYF.

The gene calls are TRBV7-6 and TRBJ2-3; 9 nucleotides line up with TRBD2. The V gene's germline CDR1 is SGHVS and CDR2 FNYEAQ. The CDR3 contains 20 residues. The V and J ends lost 5 bases and 2 bases, in that order; junction bases with no gene match: 20. The CDR3 reads CASSPNRGGGAVIDTDTQYF. The CDR3 DNA sequence: TGTGCCAGCAGCCCCAATCGGGGCGGGGGGGCCGTGATAGACACAGATACGCAGTATTTT. Variable domain in full (rest from reference TRBV7-6 and TRBJ2-3): GAGVSQSPRYKVTKRGQDVALRCDPISGHVSLYWYRQALGQGPEFLTYFNYEAQQDKSGLPNDRFSAERPEGSISTLTIQRTEQRDSAMYRCASSPNRGGGAVIDTDTQYFGPGTRLTVL.

Written as DNA, the CDR3 is TGTGCCAGCAGCTCGGACCCGGGGATGAACACTGAAGCTTTCTTT. It codes for CASSSDPGMNTEAFF. The chain is built from TRBV11-2 and TRBJ1-1; no clear D. With 4 bases removed from V and 0 bases from J, the gap between germline ends came to 12 bases. CDR1 and CDR2 from the germline V gene are SGHAT and FQNNGV. This CDR3 has 15 residues.

CDR3 region: CASSSLRQSPNYGYTF. CDR3 sequence (DNA): TGTGCCAGCAGTTCTTTGAGACAGTCCCCTAACTATGGCTACACCTTC. The rearrangement uses TRBV11-2 and TRBJ1-2, with TRBD1 as a possible D gene (5 bases). Germline CDR1 SGHAT, CDR2 FQNNGV. This CDR3 contains 16 residues. Trimming stripped 6 bases from V and 0 bases from J, with 17 bases between.

The chain has TRBV7-6 and TRBJ1-4, with a possible D match to TRBD1 (5 bases). The CDR3 is 14 residues long. Germline CDR1 reads SGHVS; CDR2 reads FNYEAQ. The ends were cut back, 5 bases at V and 8 bases at J, with 15 bases in the middle. The CDR3 DNA reads TGTGCCAGCAGCCCCGGGGGGATGTGGGAAAAACTGTTTTTT. It yields the protein CASSPGGMWEKLFF.

This chain uses TRBV28 with TRBJ1-1; TRBD1 is a possible D gene (5 bases). The CDR3 loop spans 16 amino acids. The V gene lost 5 bases and the J gene lost 5 bases, with 21 bases spanning the gap. CDR1 is MDHEN and CDR2 is SYDVKM in the germline V gene. Written as DNA, the CDR3 is TGTGCCAGCAGTACTCAAGCACTCACCGGGGCGACTGAAGCTTTCTTT. Its translation is CASSTQALTGATEAFF.

This clone appeared a few times. The chain combines TRBV4-1 with TRBJ1-4; no clear D. The germline V gene encodes CDR1 MGHRA and CDR2 YSYEKL. V dropped 3 bases and J dropped 8 bases, with 4 bases sitting between them. The CDR3 is made up of 11 amino acids. The CDR3 DNA is TGCGCCAGCAGCCAGGTCGAAAAACTGTTTTTT. Translation: CASSQVEKLFF.

In this sample, this clone turned up once. This chain connects TRBV4-1 to TRBJ1-6; 8 bases are a match to TRBD1. This CDR3 spans 15 amino acids. With 3 bases clipped from V and 9 bases from J, the junction kept 7 bases outside the gene matches. Germline values: CDR1 MGHRA, CDR2 YSYEKL. The CDR3 sequence is CASSQDRDGSSPLHF. Here the CDR3 DNA reads TGCGCCAGCAGCCAGGACAGGGATGGGAGTTCACCCCTCCACTTT.

The chain uses TRBV4-3 and TRBJ1-5; D may be TRBD1 (6 bases). From germline, CDR1 is LGHNA and CDR2 YSLEER. Trimming pared 3 bases from V and 7 bases from J, leaving 16 bases between. The CDR3 loop spans 15 amino acids. CDR3 amino acids: CASSHVAGARQPQHF. The CDR3 DNA follows: TGCGCCAGCAGCCATGTCGCGGGGGCTAGGCAGCCCCAGCATTTT.

The chain employs TRBV29-1 and TRBJ2-1; TRBD2 matches 9 bases. V dropped 7 bases and J dropped 7; count of bases not matched to a gene: 11. The germline gives CDR1 SQVTM, CDR2 ANQGSEA. The CDR3 totals 14 residues. CDR3 in amino acids: CSGSGSPNTNEQFF. The CDR3 DNA sequence: TGCAGCGGTAGCGGGAGTCCGAACACGAATGAGCAGTTCTTC.

For this clone: The germline gene is not matched at one end of the junction; a read error may be the cause. The chain joins TRBV11-3 to TRBJ2-3; no clear D gene. Germline values: CDR1 SGHNT, CDR2 YENEEA. The CDR3 length is 13 residues. CDR3 nucleotide sequence: TGTGCCACCAGCCCAGCACACACAGATACGCAGTATTTT. It specifies CATSPAHTDTQYF. The variable domain in full, completed from reference TRBV11-3 and TRBJ2-3, reads EAGVVQSPRYKIIEKKQPVAFWCNPISGHNTLYWYLQNLGQGPELLIRYENEEAVDDSQLPKDRFSAERLKGVDSTLKIQPAELGDSAVYLCATSPAHTDTQYFGPGTRLTVL.

The chain employs TRBV11-3 and TRBJ1-2; no reliable D call. With 4 bases removed from V and 6 bases from J, the gap between germline ends came to 15 bases. Germline CDR1 is SGHNT and CDR2 is YENEEA. The CDR3 consists of 14 residues. The CDR3 reads CASSYRSGENGYTF. CDR3 nucleotides: TGTGCCAGCAGCTATAGGTCTGGGGAGAATGGCTACACCTTC.